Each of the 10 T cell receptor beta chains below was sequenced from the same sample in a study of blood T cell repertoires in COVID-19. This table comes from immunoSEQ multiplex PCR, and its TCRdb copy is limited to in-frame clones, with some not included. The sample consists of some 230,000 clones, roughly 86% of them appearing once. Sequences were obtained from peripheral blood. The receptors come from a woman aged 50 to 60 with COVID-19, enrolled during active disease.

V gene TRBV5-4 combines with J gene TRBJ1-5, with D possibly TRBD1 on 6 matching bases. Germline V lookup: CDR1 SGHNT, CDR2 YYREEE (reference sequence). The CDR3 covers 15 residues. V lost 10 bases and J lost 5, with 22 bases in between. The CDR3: CAATDWGQVDQPQHF. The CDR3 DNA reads TGTGCCGCGACGGACTGGGGGCAGGTCGATCAGCCCCAGCATTTT.

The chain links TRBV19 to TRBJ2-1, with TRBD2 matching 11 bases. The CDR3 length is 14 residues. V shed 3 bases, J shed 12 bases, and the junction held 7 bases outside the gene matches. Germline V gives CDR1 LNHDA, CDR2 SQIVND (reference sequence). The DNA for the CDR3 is TGTGCCAGTAGTATTGCCCTAGCGGGGGGTGTGCAGTTCTTC. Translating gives CASSIALAGGVQFF. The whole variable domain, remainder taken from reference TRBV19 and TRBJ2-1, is DGGITQSPKYLFRKEGQNVTLSCEQNLNHDAMYWYRQDPGQGLRLIYYSQIVNDFQKGDIAEGYSVSREKKESFPLTVTSAQKNPTAFYLCASSIALAGGVQFFGPGTRLTVL.

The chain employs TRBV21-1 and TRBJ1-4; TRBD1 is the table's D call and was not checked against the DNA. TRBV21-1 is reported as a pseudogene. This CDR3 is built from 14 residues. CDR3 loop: CASRDRGSNEKLFF. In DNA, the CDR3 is TGTGCCAGCAGGGACAGGGGATCTAATGAAAAACTGTTTTTT.

The CDR3 here is CASTPGEGPGNTIYF. CDR3 in DNA: TGCGCCAGCACTCCAGGGGAGGGACCTGGAAACACCATATATTTT. The chain recombines TRBV5-1 with TRBJ1-3; weak D call: TRBD1 (6 bases). Between the trimmed V and J ends, which lost 6 bases and 2 bases, there was a span of 15 bases. This CDR3 region has 15 residues. Germline values: CDR1 SGHRS, CDR2 YFSETQ.

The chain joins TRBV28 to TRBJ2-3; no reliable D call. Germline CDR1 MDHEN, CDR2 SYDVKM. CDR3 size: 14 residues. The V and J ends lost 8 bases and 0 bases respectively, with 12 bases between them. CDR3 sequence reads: CASRHHLSTDTQYF. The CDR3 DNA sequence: TGTGCCAGCCGACACCACCTTAGCACAGATACGCAGTATTTT.

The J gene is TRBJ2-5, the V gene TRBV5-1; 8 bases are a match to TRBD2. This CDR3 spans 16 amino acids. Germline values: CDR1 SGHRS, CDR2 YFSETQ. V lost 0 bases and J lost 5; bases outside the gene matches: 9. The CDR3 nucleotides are TGCGCCAGCAGCTTGGTTCCGGGACTAGTGGGGGAGACCCAGTACTTC. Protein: CASSLVPGLVGETQYF. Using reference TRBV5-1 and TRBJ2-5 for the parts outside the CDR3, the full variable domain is KAGVTQTPRYLIKTRGQQVTLSCSPISGHRSVSWYQQTPGQGLQFLFEYFSETQRNKGNFPGRFSGRQFSNSRSEMNVSTLELGDSALYLCASSLVPGLVGETQYFGPGTRLLVL.

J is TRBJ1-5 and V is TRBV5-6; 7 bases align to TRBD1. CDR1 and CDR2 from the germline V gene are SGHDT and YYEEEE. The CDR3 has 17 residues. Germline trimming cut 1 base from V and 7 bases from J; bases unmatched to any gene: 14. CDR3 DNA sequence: TGTGCCAGCAGCTTGAACTCCGGAACAGGGGCGCGACAGCCCCAGCATTTT. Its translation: CASSLNSGTGARQPQHF.

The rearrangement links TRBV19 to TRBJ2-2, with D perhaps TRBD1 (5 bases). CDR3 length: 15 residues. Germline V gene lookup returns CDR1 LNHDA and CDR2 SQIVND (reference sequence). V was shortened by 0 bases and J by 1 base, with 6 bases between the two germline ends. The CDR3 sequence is CASSIDRENTGELFF. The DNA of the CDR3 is TGTGCCAGTAGTATAGACAGGGAGAACACCGGGGAGCTGTTTTTT.

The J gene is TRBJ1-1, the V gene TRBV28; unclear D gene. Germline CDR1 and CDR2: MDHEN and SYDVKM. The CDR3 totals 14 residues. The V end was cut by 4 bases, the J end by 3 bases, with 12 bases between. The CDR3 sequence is CASSYAQMDTEAFF. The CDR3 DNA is TGTGCCAGCAGTTATGCCCAGATGGACACTGAAGCTTTCTTT. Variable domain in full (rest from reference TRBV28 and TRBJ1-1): DVKVTQSSRYLVKRTGEKVFLECVQDMDHENMFWYRQDPGLGLRLIYFSYDVKMKEKGDIPEGYSVSREKKERFSLILESASTNQTSMYLCASSYAQMDTEAFFGQGTRLTVV.

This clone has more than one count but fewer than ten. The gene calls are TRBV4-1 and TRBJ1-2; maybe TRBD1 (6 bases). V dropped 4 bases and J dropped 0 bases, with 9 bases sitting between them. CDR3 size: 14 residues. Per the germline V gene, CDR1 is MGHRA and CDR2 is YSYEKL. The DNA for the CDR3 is TGCGCCAGCAGCCTAGGACAGTCTAACTATGGCTACACCTTC. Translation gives CASSLGQSNYGYTF.